These 28 T cell receptor beta chains were all obtained from the same sample, sequenced in a study of T-cell memory formation after mild COVID-19. TCRdb redid the calling of the 5' RACE reads with MiXCR, one entry per CDR3 protein. Among 350,000 to 500,000 distinct CDR3 sequences listed, 15% to 25% were seen once. Specimen: PBMCs or a T cell subset sorted from them (not recorded which). These receptors were collected from an adult woman who had mild COVID-19 (a few samples of this study predate the infection). Cell type and time point are not known.

The chain recombines TRBV24-1 with TRBJ1-3; possibly TRBD1 for D (5 bases). Trimming cost V 4 bases and J 2 bases, with 8 bases left between them. The CDR3 runs 14 residues. Germline CDR1 KGHDR, CDR2 SFDVKD. The DNA for the CDR3 is TGTGCCACCAGTGACGGACACCCTGGAAACACCATATATTTT. Amino acid sequence: CATSDGHPGNTIYF.

At least ten counts were recorded for this clonotype. The rearrangement links TRBV24-1 to TRBJ2-3; D unclear. This CDR3 contains 13 residues. V lost 7 bases, J lost 4 bases, and 11 bases lay in between. The germline V gene has CDR1 KGHDR and CDR2 SFDVKD. This chain's CDR3 is CATSDPLADTQYF. The CDR3 DNA reads as TGTGCCACCAGCGACCCCTTAGCAGATACGCAGTATTTT.

The rearrangement uses TRBV5-1 and TRBJ2-7; D perhaps matches TRBD2 (6 bases). CDR1 and CDR2 (germline): SGHRS, YFSETQ. V lost 6 bases and J lost 0, with 10 bases in between. This CDR3 is 13 amino acids long. The DNA of the CDR3 is TGCGCCAGCAATGGAGGGAGCTCCTACGAGCAGTACTTC. It yields the protein CASNGGSSYEQYF.

This clonotype was seen more than once but under ten times. The genes are TRBV9 and TRBJ2-2; the D is unclear. Trimming shortened V by 0 bases and J by 8 bases, and 2 bases separated the two germline ends. The CDR3 runs to 11 residues. Germline lookup yields CDR1 SGDLS and CDR2 YYNGEE. The CDR3 spells CASSVAGELFF. In nucleotides, the CDR3 is TGTGCCAGCAGCGTAGCTGGGGAGCTGTTTTTT.

This clonotype was observed a handful of times. The rearrangement joins TRBV5-1 to TRBJ1-2; 8 bases line up with TRBD1. Germline CDR1 is SGHRS and CDR2 is YFSETQ. The CDR3 covers 15 residues. V trimming: 2 bases; J trimming: 6 bases; junction bases outside the gene matches: 9. The CDR3 region is CASSLVQGVLHGYTF. In DNA form, the CDR3 reads TGCGCCAGCAGCTTAGTACAGGGGGTTTTGCATGGCTACACCTTC.

The V and J genes are TRBV7-8 and TRBJ1-1; 9 bases align to TRBD1. The V and J ends lost 5 bases and 4 bases, in that order; junction bases with no gene match: 8. The CDR3 runs to 15 residues. Germline CDR1 and CDR2: SGHVS and FQNEAQ. CDR3 loop: CASSLGQGRRTEAFF. The CDR3 DNA reads as TGTGCCAGCAGCCTGGGACAGGGCCGTCGCACTGAAGCTTTCTTT.

This clonotype has just a few counts. The CDR3: CASSYRGSSSETQYF. The CDR3 DNA is TGTGCCAGCAGTTACAGGGGGAGTTCATCAGAGACCCAGTACTTC. This chain uses TRBV6-6 with TRBJ2-5; possible D gene TRBD1, 6 bases. This CDR3 is 15 amino acids long. Germline CDR1 reads MNHNY; CDR2 reads SVGAGI (reference sequence). V was pared by 2 bases and J by 4 bases, with 14 bases between.

The chain joins TRBV11-2 to TRBJ2-1; 7 nucleotides agree with TRBD2. The length of the CDR3 is 15 residues. V was pared by 0 bases and J by 4 bases, with 3 bases of the junction left unmatched. The germline V gene has CDR1 SGHAT and CDR2 FQNNGV. DNA for the CDR3: TGTGCCAGCAGCTTAGAGACTAGCCGTTACAATGAGCAGTTCTTC. The encoded protein is CASSLETSRYNEQFF.

This clonotype came up a few times. The chain carries TRBV6-2 or TRBV6-3 and TRBJ2-1; D is perhaps TRBD1 or TRBD2 (5 bases each). The V gene's germline CDR1 is MNHEY and CDR2 SVGEGT. This CDR3 comprises 15 residues. V was cut by 8 bases and J by 7 bases, with 21 bases left in between. The CDR3 reads CASDPLGASTNEQFF. In nucleotides, the CDR3 is TGTGCCAGCGACCCCCTTGGGGCTAGCACGAATGAGCAGTTCTTC.

Details on this clonotype: At one of its ends the junction is not consistent with the germline gene, which may arise from a read error. This sequence joins TRBV7-7 and TRBJ2-7; D might be TRBD1 (6 bases). This CDR3 spans 15 amino acids. Germline CDR1 and CDR2: SSHAT and FNYEAQ (reference sequence). The CDR3 nucleotides are TGTGCTAGCAGCTTAGGGGACATCGCCTCCTACGAGCAGTACTTC. Its protein is CASSLGDIASYEQYF.

The chain carries TRBV24-1 and TRBJ2-5, with D unclear. The V gene's germline CDR1 is KGHDR and CDR2 SFDVKD. With 4 bases removed from V and 0 bases from J, the gap between germline ends came to 11 bases. The CDR3 sequence is 15 residues long. The CDR3 is CATSDPAEYQETQYF. In nucleotides, the CDR3 is TGTGCCACCAGTGACCCTGCTGAATACCAAGAGACCCAGTACTTC.

The chain combines TRBV15 with TRBJ1-5; D remains ambiguous. Trimming took off 0 bases at V and 5 bases at J, with 5 bases between the two ends. The CDR3 contains 13 residues. Per germline, CDR1 LNHNV and CDR2 YYDKDF (reference sequence). DNA of the CDR3: TGTGCCACCAGCAGAGATGTGGATCAGCCCCAGCATTTT. It translates to CATSRDVDQPQHF.

This clonotype was detected ten times or more. V gene TRBV11-2 combines with J gene TRBJ2-4, with D uncertain. Trimming took 3 bases from V and 3 from J, leaving 6 bases between them. The CDR3 runs to 13 residues. Germline loops: CDR1 SGHAT, CDR2 FQNNGV. As DNA, the CDR3 is TGTGCCAGCAGCTTGGAGAGCAAAAACATTCAGTACTTC. It encodes CASSLESKNIQYF.

The chain recombines TRBV4-3 with TRBJ2-1; D might be TRBD2 (6 bases). The CDR3 is 15 amino acids. Germline CDR1 and CDR2: LGHNA and YSLEER. V dropped 9 bases and J dropped 2 bases, with 17 bases sitting between them. The CDR3 DNA sequence: TGCGCCAGTGGACCCCCTGGGAGGACCTACAATGAGCAGTTCTTC. It is translated as CASGPPGRTYNEQFF.

A few counts support this clonotype. Relative to the germline gene, one junction end is altered; a read error may explain this. CDR3 sequence reads: CSARGDSNQPQHF. The CDR3 DNA follows: TGCAGTGCCAGAGGGGATAGCAATCAGCCCCAGCATTTT. The chain links TRBV20-1 to TRBJ1-5; a weak D match, TRBD1 (5 bases). Germline values: CDR1 DFQATT, CDR2 SNEGSKA (reference sequence). This CDR3 has 13 amino acids.

J is TRBJ2-4 and V is TRBV20-1, with D possibly TRBD1 on 6 matching bases. The length of the CDR3 is 15 residues. Germline assignment: CDR1 DFQATT and CDR2 SNEGSKA (reference sequence). V was pared by 3 bases and J by 8 bases, with 20 bases between. Here the CDR3 reads CSARSLDSQWDIQYF. The CDR3 DNA reads TGCAGTGCTAGGAGCCTGGACAGTCAGTGGGACATTCAGTACTTC.

The chain joins TRBV27 to TRBJ2-7; TRBD2 aligns across 7 bases. Germline V gene data show CDR1 as MNHEY and CDR2 as SMNVEV (reference sequence). Losses at the gene ends were 8 bases for V and 1 base for J; bases not matched to a gene: 8. The CDR3 runs to 14 residues. The CDR3 bases are TGTGCCAGCGGGACGTGGGGGGGATCCTACGAGCAGTACTTC. It encodes CASGTWGGSYEQYF.

V and J are TRBV6-1 and TRBJ2-1; TRBD1 agrees at 9 bases. This CDR3 contains 17 residues. The J segment lost 8 bases and the V segment lost 8 bases, leaving 19 bases of the junction unmatched. Germline V gene lookup returns CDR1 MNHNS and CDR2 SASEGT. The CDR3 reads CASRDWRGQGLNDEQFF. Here the CDR3 DNA reads TGTGCCAGCCGCGACTGGAGAGGACAGGGGTTAAACGATGAGCAGTTCTTC.

This chain links TRBV12-3 or TRBV12-4 with TRBJ2-5; D remains unclear. This CDR3 has 17 amino acids. V lost 6 bases, J lost 5 bases, and 25 bases lay in between. The CDR3 reads CASSFGLLAWGRETQYF. The DNA for the CDR3 is TGTGCCAGCAGCTTCGGTCTTCTGGCATGGGGTAGGGAGACCCAGTACTTC.

The sample holds a few counts of this clonotype. The CDR3 DNA sequence: TGTGCCAGCAGCGTAGCATCCGGACTAGCGACAGATACGCAGTATTTT. Amino acid sequence: CASSVASGLATDTQYF. This chain uses TRBV9 with TRBJ2-3; 9 positions agree with TRBD2. The CDR3 is 16 residues long. Unmatched junction bases numbered 5, after V lost 0 bases and J lost 3 bases. Germline loops: CDR1 SGDLS, CDR2 YYNGEE.

This clonotype was seen repeatedly, ten times or more. V and J are TRBV3-1 and TRBJ2-5, with TRBD2 identical over 10 bases. The CDR3 consists of 19 residues. Unmatched junction bases numbered 10, after V lost 0 bases and J lost 0 bases. CDR1 is LGHDT, CDR2 YNNKEL, per germline (reference sequence). CDR3 DNA sequence: TGTGCCAGCAGCCAAGATCCTTTTACTAGCGGGGACGACCAAGAGACCCAGTACTTC. Its translation: CASSQDPFTSGDDQETQYF.

The CDR3 loop reads CASSQEPSGPPKDTQYF. The CDR3 nucleotides read TGTGCCAGCAGCCAAGAGCCTAGCGGTCCCCCTAAGGATACGCAGTATTTT. The chain uses TRBV3-1 and TRBJ2-3, with 7 bases aligning to TRBD2. This CDR3 spans 17 amino acids. V lost 0 bases to trimming and J lost 6 bases; unmatched junction nucleotides: 12. Germline CDR1 is LGHDT and CDR2 is YNNKEL (reference sequence).

V usage is TRBV21-1 and J usage is TRBJ2-3; the table's D call of TRBD1 was not tested on the DNA. TRBV21-1 is deemed a pseudogene. CDR3 length: 15 amino acids. The CDR3 DNA follows: TGTGCCAGCAGCACCCCCCTGGGGAGCACAGATACGCAGTATTTT. Protein sequence: CASSTPLGSTDTQYF.

The chain combines TRBV5-4 with TRBJ1-2; weak D call: TRBD1 (5 bases). Trimming took off 7 bases at V and 10 bases at J, with 20 bases between the two ends. From germline, CDR1 is SGHNT and CDR2 YYREEE (reference sequence). There are 13 residues in the CDR3. The CDR3 bases are TGTGCCAGCTCTCCACCCGGGACTCCCCACTACACCTTC. Protein sequence: CASSPPGTPHYTF.

In its sample, this clonotype was seen a few times. The chain carries TRBV12-5 and TRBJ2-5; 16 positions match TRBD2. Germline CDR1 reads LGHNT; CDR2 reads FRNRAP. V shed 7 bases, J shed 3 bases, and the junction held 8 bases outside the gene matches. This CDR3 is built from 17 residues. The CDR3 DNA sequence: TGTGCTAGTGCCTCGGGACTAGCGGGAGGGCCAGAAGAGACCCAGTACTTC. Protein product: CASASGLAGGPEETQYF. The full variable domain, its missing parts supplied by reference TRBV12-5 and TRBJ2-5, is DARVTQTPRHKVTEMGQEVTMRCQPILGHNTVFWYRQTMMQGLELLAYFRNRAPLDDSGMPKDRFSAEMPDATLATLKIQPSEPRDSAVYFCASASGLAGGPEETQYFGPGTRLLVL.

This clonotype was observed a few times. The chain employs TRBV19 and TRBJ1-1; possible D gene TRBD1, 6 bases. V dropped 7 bases and J dropped 1 base, with 10 bases sitting between them. The CDR3 length is 13 residues. The V gene's germline CDR1 is LNHDA and CDR2 SQIVND (reference sequence). The CDR3 loop is CASTQTGNTEAFF. The CDR3 DNA reads as TGTGCCAGTACCCAGACAGGGAACACTGAAGCTTTCTTT.

The rearrangement joins TRBV18 to TRBJ2-6; no reliable D call. This CDR3 has 17 residues. CDR1 KGHSH and CDR2 LQKENI come from the germline V gene. Trimming pared 4 bases from V and 2 bases from J, leaving 15 bases between. The CDR3 nucleotides read TGTGCCAGCTCACTAGCCGAAGGGTCTCCTGGGGCCAACGTCCTGACTTTC. It is translated as CASSLAEGSPGANVLTF.

This rearrangement joins TRBV24-1 to TRBJ1-3; TRBD1 might be the D (5 bases). The ends were cut back, 9 bases at V and 0 bases at J, with 17 bases in the middle. CDR1 is KGHDR and CDR2 is SFDVKD in the germline V gene. This CDR3 has 16 residues. The CDR3 region has the DNA TGTGCCACCTCTCTGGGACCGCCGAGCTCTGGAAACACCATATATTTT. Encoded protein: CATSLGPPSSGNTIYF.